The clone carrying this T cell receptor (beta chain) was seen more than once but under ten times. Other DNA variants within this sample encode the same CDR3. 13 Jbeta primers and 60 Vbeta primers were used for the PCR. Sequencing used immunoSEQ multiplex PCR; TCRdb keeps in-frame clones, though not all of them. The sample holds some 100,000 clones; roughly four fifths are singletons and the top ten take over 12%. Looked up from germline, CDR1 is SGHNT and CDR2 is YYREEE (reference sequence). The CDR3 loop spans 12 amino acids. Deletions cut 2 bases from V and 3 bases from J, with 5 bases between. These data belong to a study of cytomegalovirus exposure and HLA in healthy donors.

V gene TRBV5-4 combines with J gene TRBJ1-2; D is unresolved. This receptor was taken from a male donor in good health and CMV-seropositive. The sample taken for sequencing was PBMCs. The CDR3 here is CASSLTDYGYTF. CDR3 sequence (DNA): TGTGCCAGCAGCTTAACAGACTATGGCTACACCTTC.